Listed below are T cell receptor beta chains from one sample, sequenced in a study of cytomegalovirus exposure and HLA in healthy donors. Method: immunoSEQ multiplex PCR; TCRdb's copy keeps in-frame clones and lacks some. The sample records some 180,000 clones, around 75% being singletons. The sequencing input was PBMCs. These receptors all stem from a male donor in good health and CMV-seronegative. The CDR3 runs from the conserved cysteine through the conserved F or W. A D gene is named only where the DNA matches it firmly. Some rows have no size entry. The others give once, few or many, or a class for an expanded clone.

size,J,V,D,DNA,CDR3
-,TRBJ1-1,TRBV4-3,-,TGCGCCAGCAGCCAAGATCTCAGACTTAACACTGAAGCTTTCTTT,CASSQDLRLNTEAFF
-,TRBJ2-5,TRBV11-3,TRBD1,TGTGCCAGCAGCTGGGGGACAGACGGGAAAGAGACCCAGTACTTC,CASSWGTDGKETQYF
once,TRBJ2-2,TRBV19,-,TGTGCCAGTAGTCTGACAGAGAACACCGGGGAGCTGTTTTTT,CASSLTENTGELFF
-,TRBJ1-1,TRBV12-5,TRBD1,TGTGCTAGTGGGGCACAGGGGGCGAACACTGAAGCTTTCTTT,CASGAQGANTEAFF
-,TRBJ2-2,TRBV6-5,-,TGTGCCAGCAGTTATAAGCAGGGAGGCACCGGGGAGCTGTTTTTT,CASSYKQGGTGELFF
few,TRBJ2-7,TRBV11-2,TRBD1,TGTGCCAGCACCCCGGGCAGGGGGTCCTACGAGCAGTACTTC,CASTPGRGSYEQYF
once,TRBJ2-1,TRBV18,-,TGTGCCAGCTCACCAAGTGTCGGTCCCGACAATGAGCAGTTCTTC,CASSPSVGPDNEQFF
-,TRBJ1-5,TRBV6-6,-,TGTGCCAGCCGCTTCCGGGGAGCCAATCAGCCCCAGCATTTT,CASRFRGANQPQHF
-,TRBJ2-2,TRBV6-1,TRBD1,TGTGCCAGCAGTGGACAGGGGGTCGAGGAGCTGTTTTTT,CASSGQGVEELFF
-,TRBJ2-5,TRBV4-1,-,TGCGCCAGCAGCCAATTGCGCCTTGCGTTAGCGAAGCAGTACTTC,CASSQLRLALAKQYF
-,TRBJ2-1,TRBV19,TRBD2,TGTGCCAGTAGTATGGACGCCGGGCAACCGGGGGGGCTTAGTGAGCAGTTCTTC,CASSMDAGQPGGLSEQFF
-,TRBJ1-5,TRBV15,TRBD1,TGTGCCACCAGCAGAGGACAGGGTATTCAGCCCCAGCATTTT,CATSRGQGIQPQHF
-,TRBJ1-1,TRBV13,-,TGTGCCAGCAGCCCCTTACAGGGTATGAACACTGAAGCTTTCTTT,CASSPLQGMNTEAFF
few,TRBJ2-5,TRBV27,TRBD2,TGTGCCAGCAGTCCGCGGACTAGCGGGGGCCTTCAAGAGACCCAGTACTTC,CASSPRTSGGLQETQYF
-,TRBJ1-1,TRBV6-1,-,TGTGCCAGCAGAAGTTCAGGGGTCTACACTGAAGCTTTCTTT,CASRSSGVYTEAFF
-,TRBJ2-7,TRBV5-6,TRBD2,TGTGCCAGCAGCTTGGGACTAGCGATCCACGAGCAGTACTTC,CASSLGLAIHEQYF
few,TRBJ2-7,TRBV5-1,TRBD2,TGCGCCAGCAGCAATCCTAGCGGGGGACTGGAGCAGTACTTC,CASSNPSGGLEQYF
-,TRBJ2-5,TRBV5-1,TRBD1,TGCGCCAGCAGCTTGGACCCGAGACAGGGTGCGGTCCAGACCCAGTACTTC,CASSLDPRQGAVQTQYF
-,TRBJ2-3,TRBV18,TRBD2,TGTGCCAGCTCACCGGGACTAGGTGTGTCAGATACGCAGTATTTT,CASSPGLGVSDTQYF
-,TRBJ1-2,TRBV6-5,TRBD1,TGTGCCAGCAGTTACTCACAGGGGCCTGGCTACACCTTC,CASSYSQGPGYTF
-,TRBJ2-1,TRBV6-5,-,TGTGCCAGCAGGAGGGGGGGCTCCTACAATGAGCAGTTCTTC,CASRRGGSYNEQFF
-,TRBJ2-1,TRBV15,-,TGTGCCACCAGCGGGCTGAAGAGTCAGCAGGATGAGCAGTTCTTC,CATSGLKSQQDEQFF
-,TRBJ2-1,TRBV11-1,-,TGTGCCAGCAGCTTAGGCTCCGGGGTCGTCCCCTCCTACAATGAGCAGTTCTTC,CASSLGSGVVPSYNEQFF
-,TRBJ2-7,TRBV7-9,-,TGTGCCACCTCCTTGGGGGGTTCCTCCTACGAGCAGTACTTC,CATSLGGSSYEQYF
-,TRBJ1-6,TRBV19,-,TGTGCCAGTAGTCCTCCAGGCAGAAGCTCCTATAATTCACCCCTCCACTTT,CASSPPGRSSYNSPLHF
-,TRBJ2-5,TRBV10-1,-,TGCGCCAGCAGTGAGACGTTTGAGGAGACCCAGTACTTC,CASSETFEETQYF
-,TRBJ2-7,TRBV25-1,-,TGTGCCAGCAGTGACTATGGGAGCTCCTACGAGCAGTACTTC,CASSDYGSSYEQYF
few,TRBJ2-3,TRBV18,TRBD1,TGTGCCAGCTCACCTAGGGGGCTTGCCAGCACAGATACGCAGTATTTT,CASSPRGLASTDTQYF
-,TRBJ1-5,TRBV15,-,TGTGCCACCGCGCGACAGCATGACAATCAGCCCCAGCATTTT,CATARQHDNQPQHF
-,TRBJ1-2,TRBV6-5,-,TGTGCCAGCAGTCCGAACCCAGGGGTAGGCTACACCTTC,CASSPNPGVGYTF
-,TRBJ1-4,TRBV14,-,TGTGCCAGCAGCCCGTACGGGAGTGCAACTAATGAAAAACTGTTTTTT,CASSPYGSATNEKLFF
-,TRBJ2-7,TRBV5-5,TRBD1,TGTGCCAGCAGCTTGGGGACAGGTTACTACGAGCAGTACTTC,CASSLGTGYYEQYF
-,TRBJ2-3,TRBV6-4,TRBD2,TGTGCCAACGTCTCGGGGACTACGAGCACAGATACGCAGTATTTT,CANVSGTTSTDTQYF
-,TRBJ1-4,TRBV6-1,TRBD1,TGTGCCAGCAGTGAAGCCCTAGACAGGGATCCAACTAATGAAAAACTGTTTTTT,CASSEALDRDPTNEKLFF
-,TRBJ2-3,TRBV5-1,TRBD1,TGCGCCAGCAGCTTGACAGGGGCCAATCCCTGGGATACGCAGTATTTT,CASSLTGANPWDTQYF
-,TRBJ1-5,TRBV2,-,TGTGCCAGCAAGTCAGATAGCAATCAGCCCCAGCATTTT,CASKSDSNQPQHF
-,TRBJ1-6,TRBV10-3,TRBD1,TGTGCCACCTGGGGAGGACAGGGCCCGAATTCACCCCTCCACTTT,CATWGGQGPNSPLHF
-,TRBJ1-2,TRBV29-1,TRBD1,TGCAGCGCTCAAGCTTGGCCAACGCAGGGGGGAGGCTACACCTTC,CSAQAWPTQGGGYTF
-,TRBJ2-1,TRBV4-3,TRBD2,TGCGCCAGCAGCCTGGGACTAGCGGGGGGATACAATGAGCAGTTCTTC,CASSLGLAGGYNEQFF
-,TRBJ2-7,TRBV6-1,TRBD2,TGTGCCAGCAGTAGGACTAGCGGGTCCAACTACGAGCAGTACTTC,CASSRTSGSNYEQYF